This note documents a single T cell receptor beta chain sequence. This receptor's antigen is unknown. Qualities for individual bases were not recorded, and no much larger clone is one base off. After removal of 2 bases from V and 2 bases from J, the junction retains 8 bases not matched to a gene. CDR1 SGHTA and CDR2 FQGTGA are derived from the germline V gene. Inclusive of the bounding cysteine and phenylalanine, the CDR3 is 18 residues long. The entry retains the CDR3 DNA only, 54 bases that are in frame from base 1. In total, roughly 670 healthy bone marrow donors made up the cohort. At the time of sampling, all cohort members were nominally healthy, though unrecorded immune exposures were likely present. The donor tested CMV seropositive and was one of the 289 seropositive cohort members. A peripheral blood sample was provided by each donor, and peripheral blood mononuclear cells were used for TCR beta sequencing. Genomic DNA was extracted from the blood cell samples with the Qiagen DNeasy Blood Extraction Kit.

This record belongs to a study of cytomegalovirus exposure and HLA in healthy donors (dated by TCRdb to 2016 to 2017). About the full investigation: An earlier analysis of some 600 of the donors reported 250 to 300 Gb of sequence data and about 120 million unique TCR beta sequences obtained from around 190 million T cells. Every discovery cohort repertoire had been produced on one sequencing platform. A later genetic analysis used genome-wide SNP genotypes for about 65% of the roughly 670 donors, treating that subset as a discovery cohort. An earlier analysis of 450 to 750 of the donors used high-throughput TCR beta sequencing to judge whether each TCR beta V gene segment behaved as functional or pseudogenic. The study was designed to test whether signatures of past pathogen exposure could be identified by cataloging public T cell receptors. Among the roughly 400 genotyped donors, approximately 77% belonged to the genetic ancestry cluster associated with self-reported Caucasian donors. Among roughly 370 genotyped donors of the cohort, an average of around 240,000 unique TCR beta nucleotide sequences were sequenced per donor, 15% to 20% of them non-productive. Using immunosequencing, the study profiled T cell repertoires from approximately 700 subjects and related those repertoires to cytomegalovirus serostatus. Rather than drawing on any new phenotypic data, the later analysis identified candidate immune exposures from TCR beta sequences and the way those sequences occurred across donors. Because of strong linkage in the cohort, roughly 5 DR-DQ haplotypes were treated as single units for association and clustering. The study combined high-throughput TCR immunosequencing, statistical association of individual TCRs with disease status, and machine learning to predict cytomegalovirus infection status. Besides the first cohort of roughly 700 subjects, a separate validation cohort made up of 120 different subjects was used. Donor age, sex, ethnicity and CMV serostatus were compiled alongside the repertoire data. An early release covering about 600 HLA-typed donors comprised about 310 gigabases of sequencing data and approximately 85 million unique TCR sequences. Both class I and class II loci were covered by HLA typing, at four-digit resolution. Typing coverage varied by locus: about 629-630 donors for A, B, C, DRB1 and DQB1; roughly 510 for DQA1; about 570 for DPA1; about 450 for DPB1. To study patterns of TCR occurrence, a later analysis re-analyzed previously published TCR beta repertoires from 700 or so donors and added high-resolution HLA genotyping.

Study-level results and caveats: A further reported finding was that TCR beta sequences accurately predicted the HLA-A and HLA-B alleles for most subjects in the first cohort. Linkage disequilibrium might explain the correlated functional status among segregating V segments, but an unknown experimental factor could not be ruled out. In a later analysis, TCR association rates were found to vary across HLA loci, with the most associated TCRs seen for DRB1 alleles and the fewest for HLA-C alleles. The authors suggested that the approach could potentially be extended to other disease states and immunological phenotypes. In the study, 150 to 200 TCR beta chains were listed as associated with cytomegalovirus. Some IMGT-functional V segments, including TRBV6-2 and TRBV6-3, could not be told apart with the 87-base-pair reads, so those segments were excluded. Most CMV-associated TCR beta chains appeared to be HLA-restricted in a later analysis, and the HLA associations seemed to be driven largely by CMV exposure. In an earlier analysis of fewer than 700 of the donors, most TCR beta V segments appeared in productive rearrangements about 87% or about 30% of the time, broadly matching IMGT annotations. In a later analysis, several top co-occurrence clusters were reported to appear linked to parvovirus B19, influenza, CMV and Epstein-Barr virus. Sequencing depth was assumed to be roughly uniform across donors in the presence/absence analyses, though that assumption may not hold. HLA typing was unavailable for some donors at each locus, so association tests used only the typed subset. Immune exposure information for the cohort was limited to CMV serostatus. Specific HLA alleles were associated with around 18,000 TCR beta sequences at a false discovery rate of 0.05 in a later analysis. Because counts were too low, roughly 17 rarely observed V segments, including chromosome 9 orphons, were left out of the earlier analysis of 587 of the donors. According to a later genetic analysis, donors in an Asian-associated ancestry cluster had fewer N-insertions in productive TCRs than the approximately 710-donor mean. A later genetic analysis associated a missense DCLRE1C variant with V-gene and J-gene trimming of TCR beta chains, and an independent cohort replicated the association. A later analysis found that HLA-associated TCR beta chains were more clonally expanded and had lower generation probabilities than equally common non-associated chains. The cohort was sequenced for TCR beta chains only, and without alpha or paired-chain data the features that could be detected were limited. Strong co-occurrence of HLA alleles, especially DR and DQ, made assigning TCR associations to individual alleles difficult. Cytomegalovirus status was reported to be diagnosed by the classifier with high specificity and sensitivity in both the original and validation cohorts. Most TCR sequences were seen in very few donors, while some public TCRs were found in many individuals. In vitro tests confirmed that a few of the cytomegalovirus-associated TCR beta chains recognize cytomegalovirus antigens. The sequencing pipeline was judged likely to have produced a cluster of highly shared sequence variants as a technical artifact.

The library came from the immunoSEQ multiplex PCR assay. The multiplex PCR relied on a mix of 60 forward primers for TCR Vbeta segments and 13 reverse primers for TCR Jbeta segments. The CDR3 region of rearranged TCR beta genes was amplified from genomic DNA with a multiplex PCR assay. The amplified TCR beta libraries were sequenced on the Illumina HiSeq System as 87-base-pair reads. The paper's data handling went like this. In a later analysis, about 80 million unique TCR beta chains were counted across the 500 to 850 repertoires, and roughly 10 million of these chains were shared by at least two donors. Raw reads were error-corrected and collapsed into unique sequences with a nearest-neighbor algorithm that merged closely related sequences to remove PCR and sequencing errors. Alignment of CDR3 sequences to IMGT reference sequences was used to assign V, D and J gene segments. For a sequence to be retained, a match of at least six nucleotides to both a V gene segment and a J gene segment was required. A rearrangement was called productive if the CDR3 had no stop codons and remained in frame with V and J, and every other rearrangement was called non-productive. Following IMGT convention, CDR3 was defined as the stretch from the second conserved V-encoded cysteine up to the conserved J-encoded phenylalanine. The earlier analysis of about 610 of the donors excluded sequences that lacked an unambiguous match to a single V gene segment. An earlier analysis of about 600 of the donors called V segments functional above 56.7% productive rearrangements and segregating when the between-donor standard deviation exceeded 5%. A statistical classification framework was built to diagnose cytomegalovirus status from the catalog of TCR beta chain sequences. V and J gene assignment, in a later analysis, came from comparing TCR nucleotide sequences with IMGT/GENE-DB human TR gene sequences. In a later analysis, CDR3 sequences and most-parsimonious VDJ recombination scenarios were assigned using the TCRdist pipeline. A later analysis defined each TCR beta chain by its CDR3 amino acid sequence plus V-gene family, and excluded reads lacking a unique V-gene family. In a later analysis, 550 to 650 highly shared, low-generation-probability nucleotide sequences were removed to address suspected cross-contamination and a sequencing artifact. In a later analysis, a clonal expansion index for each public chain was calculated from normalized within-repertoire ranks of inferred template counts. Generation probabilities in a later analysis came from a VDJ recombination model fitted to out-of-frame rearrangements, and those results were checked against IGoR. A later analysis scored TCR-TCR, TCR-HLA and TCR-CMV co-occurrence with hypergeometric tests, applying a repertoire-size bias correction to TCR pairs. To estimate false discovery rates, a later analysis permuted the HLA or CMV assignments 20 times. In a later analysis, co-occurring TCRs were grouped with DBSCAN, and TCRdist sequence similarity was added when clustering was performed within HLA-allele-positive subsets. Repertoires with fewer than 30,000 or more than 120,000 public chains were left out of co-occurrence clustering, as were about 5 repertoires with anomalous nucleotide sharing. Here the immuneACCESS table is served through TCRdb, limited to in-frame sequences with V and J called. Missing clones are a known gap in these copies; in checked studies unresolved V genes cover under half, and the rest lacks a known reason. V and J calls and clone size are as listed in that table; D and trimming were resolved from the DNA. The sample table shows about 140,000 clones, and approximately 80% are seen once. Less than 1.5% of the sample belongs to the ten largest clones.

The rearranged segments are TRBV7-3 and TRBJ2-1, with 11 bases in between that match TRBD2. This clonotype originated in a male donor in good health and CMV-seropositive. Sequenced sample: PBMCs. At the DNA level, the sequence is TGTGCCAGCAGCTTATTTGGCCTAGCGGGAGGACCCTACAATGAGCAGTTCTTC. Its protein product is CASSLFGLAGGPYNEQFF.